The rows below give T cell receptor beta chains drawn from one sample of a study of shared clonotypes between healthy human individuals. Libraries were prepared by immunoSEQ multiplex PCR; TCRdb keeps only in-frame clonotypes and omits some of them. The top ten hold around 0.45% of the sample, which has approximately 1.5 million clones, roughly 98% seen once. The sequenced material came from naive CD4+ T cells sorted from blood. These receptors were obtained from a man aged 25-45 years in good health. CDR3s include the opening cysteine and the closing phenylalanine or tryptophan. A D gene is named only where the DNA matches it firmly. Clone sizes are given selectively: once, few, many, or a class where the clone is expanded.

.	TRBD2	TRBV9	TRBJ2-1	CASSVESSGPNNEQFF	TGTGCCAGCAGCGTAGAATCTAGCGGGCCGAATAATGAGCAGTTCTTC
.	.	TRBV6-1	TRBJ1-4	CASSDLGGNEKLFF	TGTGCCAGCAGTGACCTGGGGGGTAATGAAAAACTGTTTTTT
.	TRBD2	TRBV5-1	TRBJ2-1	CASSAGTSGSEQFF	TGCGCCAGCAGCGCCGGGACTAGCGGGAGTGAGCAGTTCTTC
.	.	TRBV28	TRBJ2-7	CATHEPGPAYEQYF	TGTGCCACACACGAGCCGGGGCCAGCCTACGAGCAGTACTTC
.	.	TRBV9	TRBJ2-5	CASSVKGRGGETQYF	TGTGCCAGCAGCGTAAAGGGGCGGGGTGGAGAGACCCAGTACTTC
.	.	TRBV19	TRBJ2-7	CASSRGGSYEQYF	TGTGCCAGTAGCAGGGGGGGTTCCTACGAGCAGTACTTC
.	.	TRBV7-7	TRBJ2-6	CASSPSPGANVLTF	TGTGCCAGCAGCCCGTCGCCTGGGGCCAACGTCCTGACTTTC
once	.	TRBV19	TRBJ2-3	CASSQQGGTDTQYF	TGTGCCAGTAGTCAGCAGGGTGGCACAGATACGCAGTATTTT
.	.	TRBV29-1	TRBJ2-1	CSRSATWSSYNEQFF	TGCAGCCGAAGCGCTACCTGGAGCTCCTACAATGAGCAGTTCTTC
once	.	TRBV5-6	TRBJ2-3	CASSFLAGGNTQYF	TGTGCCAGCAGCTTTTTGGCGGGCGGGAATACGCAGTATTTT
.	TRBD2	TRBV5-1	TRBJ2-5	CASSLGFLLGAGPNQETQYF	TGCGCCAGCAGCTTGGGGTTTTTATTGGGAGCGGGACCCAACCAAGAGACCCAGTACTTC
.	.	TRBV9	TRBJ2-5	CASSVGVEETQYF	TGTGCCAGCAGCGTAGGGGTGGAAGAGACCCAGTACTTC
.	.	TRBV5-1	TRBJ2-7	CASSYLTGYEQYF	TGCGCCAGCAGCTACCTTACAGGCTACGAGCAGTACTTC
.	TRBD2	TRBV29-1	TRBJ2-1	CSVERLAGGLYNEQFF	TGCAGCGTTGAGAGACTAGCGGGAGGCCTCTACAATGAGCAGTTCTTC
.	.	TRBV5-1	TRBJ2-2	CASSLYGRTTNTGELFF	TGCGCCAGCAGCTTGTATGGCAGGACCACGAACACCGGGGAGCTGTTTTTT
.	.	TRBV7-3	TRBJ1-3	CASSLQGSSGNTIYF	TGTGCCAGCAGCTTGCAGGGGAGCTCTGGAAACACCATATATTTT
.	.	TRBV6-6	TRBJ2-1	CASSYSNDVNEQFF	TGTGCCAGCAGTTACTCAAACGACGTCAATGAGCAGTTCTTC
.	TRBD1	TRBV28	TRBJ2-3	CASSGPGQRTDTQYF	TGTGCCAGCAGTGGGCCGGGACAGCGCACAGATACGCAGTATTTT
.	.	TRBV7-2	TRBJ2-1	CASSRSGPPYNEQFF	TGTGCCAGCAGCAGAAGCGGGCCACCTTACAATGAGCAGTTCTTC
.	TRBD1	TRBV7-9	TRBJ1-1	CASSFYRQGAGTEAFF	TGTGCCAGCAGCTTCTACCGACAGGGGGCAGGTACTGAAGCTTTCTTT
.	.	TRBV18	TRBJ2-7	CASSELTGLYEQYF	TGTGCCAGCTCAGAGTTGACAGGACTATACGAGCAGTACTTC
.	TRBD2	TRBV2	TRBJ2-7	CASSPELAGRVHF	TGTGCCAGCAGCCCGGAACTAGCGGGCCGTGTGCACTTC
.	.	TRBV2	TRBJ2-7	CAGKGYSYEQYF	TGTGCCGGAAAGGGGTACTCCTACGAGCAGTACTTC
.	TRBD2	TRBV10-2	TRBJ2-7	CASSGTSGRGEQYF	TGCGCCAGCAGCGGGACTAGCGGGAGGGGCGAGCAGTACTTC
.	.	TRBV2	TRBJ2-1	CASGLMAGNEQFF	TGTGCCAGCGGGTTAATGGCGGGGAATGAGCAGTTCTTC
.	.	TRBV7-9	TRBJ2-7	CASSLGRDSHSYEQYF	TGTGCCAGCAGCTTAGGGCGGGACAGCCACTCCTACGAGCAGTACTTC
.	.	TRBV19	TRBJ2-1	CASILPTGEQFF	TGTGCCAGTATCCTACCCACGGGTGAGCAGTTCTTC
.	TRBD2	TRBV5-6	TRBJ2-1	CASSRTSGKNEQFF	TGTGCCAGCAGCAGGACTAGCGGGAAGAATGAGCAGTTCTTC
.	.	TRBV5-4	TRBJ2-1	CAATGSSYNEQFF	TGTGCCGCGACCGGGAGCTCCTACAATGAGCAGTTCTTC
.	.	TRBV19	TRBJ1-5	CASSSTHNQPQHF	TGTGCCAGTAGTAGTACTCACAATCAGCCCCAGCATTTT
.	.	TRBV28	TRBJ1-5	CASNRQGPNQPQHF	TGTGCCAGCAACCGCCAGGGACCCAATCAGCCCCAGCATTTT
.	.	TRBV5-1	TRBJ1-1	CASSWSLGGTEAFF	TGCGCCAGCAGCTGGTCCTTGGGTGGCACTGAAGCTTTCTTT
.	.	TRBV18	TRBJ2-1	CASSPGQGTYNEQFF	TGTGCCAGCTCACCAGGGCAGGGAACCTACAATGAGCAGTTCTTC
once	.	TRBV6-1	TRBJ2-3	CASKTGSVGTQYF	TGTGCCAGCAAGACAGGCTCGGTGGGTACGCAGTATTTT
.	.	TRBV9	TRBJ2-7	CASSVEVGGEQYF	TGTGCCAGCAGCGTAGAGGTCGGTGGCGAGCAGTACTTC
.	.	TRBV4-2	TRBJ1-1	CASSQIWERRTEAFF	TGTGCCAGCAGCCAAATCTGGGAACGAAGAACTGAAGCTTTCTTT
.	TRBD1	TRBV6-5	TRBJ1-5	CASRPTGLGNQPQHF	TGTGCCAGCAGACCGACAGGGTTGGGCAATCAGCCCCAGCATTTT
.	.	TRBV30	TRBJ2-2	CAWSVWGVGELFF	TGTGCCTGGAGTGTATGGGGGGTCGGGGAGCTGTTTTTT
.	.	TRBV9	TRBJ2-3	CASSVQHSRIYTQYF	TGTGCCAGCAGCGTTCAGCACAGTAGAATTTATACGCAGTATTTT
.	TRBD2	TRBV28	TRBJ2-7	CASSFRLAGPKKAVEQYF	TGTGCCAGCAGTTTCCGCCTAGCGGGACCGAAAAAGGCAGTCGAGCAGTACTTC
.	TRBD1	TRBV10-1	TRBJ1-1	CASSIGGTDEAFF	TGCGCCAGCAGTATAGGGGGCACGGATGAAGCTTTCTTT
.	.	TRBV6-5	TRBJ2-7	CASSPSGGSYEQYF	TGTGCCAGCAGTCCCTCCGGCGGCTCCTACGAGCAGTACTTC
.	.	TRBV19	TRBJ2-3	CASTPERLSTDTQYF	TGTGCCAGTACCCCCGAGCGGCTTAGCACAGATACGCAGTATTTT
.	.	TRBV7-8	TRBJ2-3	CASSPRHDADTQYF	TGTGCCAGCAGCCCACGTCACGACGCAGATACGCAGTATTTT
few	TRBD1	TRBV5-1	TRBJ1-4	CASSTAGQPNEKLFF	TGCGCCAGCAGCACCGCGGGACAGCCTAATGAAAAACTGTTTTTT
.	.	TRBV9	TRBJ1-2	CASSAPGLDYGYTF	TGTGCCAGCAGCGCCCCCGGGTTGGACTATGGCTACACCTTC
.	TRBD2	TRBV25-1	TRBJ2-1	CASSGLAGGLMGNEQFF	TGTGCCAGCAGTGGACTAGCGGGAGGGCTGATGGGAAATGAGCAGTTCTTC
.	.	TRBV6-5	TRBJ2-2	CASSYNRGNTGELFF	TGTGCCAGCAGTTACAATAGGGGGAACACCGGGGAGCTGTTTTTT
.	TRBD1	TRBV25-1	TRBJ2-5	CASKDREEETQYF	TGTGCCAGCAAGGACAGGGAAGAAGAGACCCAGTACTTC
.	TRBD2	TRBV7-2	TRBJ2-6	CASSLSGIAGANVLTF	TGTGCCAGCAGCTTGAGCGGGATAGCTGGGGCCAACGTCCTGACTTTC
.	TRBD2	TRBV5-1	TRBJ2-1	CASSLGTSFLEQFF	TGCGCCAGCAGCCTAGGGACTAGTTTTCTTGAGCAGTTCTTC
.	TRBD2	TRBV14	TRBJ2-3	CASSQSGLAGTDTQYF	TGTGCCAGCAGCCAGAGCGGTCTAGCGGGCACAGATACGCAGTATTTT
.	TRBD2	TRBV11-2	TRBJ2-7	CASSLVVAGGGHEQYF	TGTGCCAGCAGCTTAGTGGTAGCGGGAGGGGGGCACGAGCAGTACTTC
.	.	TRBV2	TRBJ1-1	CASIKGKATNTEAFF	TGTGCCAGCATTAAAGGGAAGGCCACGAACACTGAAGCTTTCTTT
.	TRBD2	TRBV6-1	TRBJ2-5	CASSEGTSGSRETQYF	TGTGCCAGCAGTGAAGGAACTAGCGGGAGTAGGGAGACCCAGTACTTC
.	.	TRBV5-1	TRBJ2-7	CASSGPLLVGQYF	TGCGCCAGCAGCGGACCGCTGCTGGTAGGGCAGTACTTC
.	.	TRBV28	TRBJ1-3	CASRPNRDLFRNTIYF	TGTGCCAGCAGACCCAACAGGGATTTATTTCGAAACACCATATATTTT
.	TRBD1	TRBV9	TRBJ2-3	CASSAVQGSLDTQYF	TGTGCCAGCAGCGCGGTACAGGGGAGTTTAGATACGCAGTATTTT